Presented here are 29 T cell receptor beta chains from one specimen sequenced in a study of Graves' ophthalmopathy and Graves' hyperthyroidism. Researchers took RNA transcripts and amplified TCR beta CDR3 regions from them. Investigators did first-round RT-PCR with HTBI primers, then second-round multiplex PCR. MiXCR, applied by TCRdb to the multiplex PCR reads, yields one record per CDR3 protein. The sample lists about 210,000 distinct CDR3 sequences, 25% to 30% occurring once. The sample taken for sequencing was peripheral blood. The receptors stem from a man aged 50 to 60 with Graves' ophthalmopathy.

This chain joins TRBV6-1 and TRBJ2-7, with 13 bases fitting TRBD2. The CDR3 totals 14 residues. In germline, CDR1 is MNHNS, CDR2 SASEGT. V shed 6 bases, J shed 3 bases, and the junction held 2 bases outside the gene matches. CDR3 in amino acids: CASRWTSGSYEQYF. For the CDR3, the DNA is TGTGCCAGCAGATGGACTAGCGGGAGCTACGAGCAGTACTTC.

This clonotype showed up many times. The chain links TRBV7-2 to TRBJ2-7, with TRBD1 as a possible D gene (6 bases). Trimming stripped 2 bases from V and 5 bases from J, with 13 bases between. Germline V lookup: CDR1 SGHTA, CDR2 FQGNSA. This CDR3 has 14 amino acids. In DNA, the CDR3 is TGTGCCAGCAGCTTATCAGGGGCTATAGACGAGCAGTACTTC. This codes for CASSLSGAIDEQYF.

In this sample, this clonotype turned up once. V gene TRBV6-1 combines with J gene TRBJ1-1, with 7 bases lining up with TRBD1. This CDR3 comprises 18 residues. V shed 2 bases and J 0 bases; nucleotides not matched to a gene: 12. CDR1 and CDR2 (germline): MNHNS, SASEGT. CDR3 amino acids: CASSEFSGQTMVNTEAFF. The DNA of the CDR3 is TGTGCCAGCAGTGAATTTTCGGGACAGACTATGGTGAACACTGAAGCTTTCTTT.

This clonotype has at least ten counts. The V and J genes are TRBV18 and TRBJ1-2, with a possible D match to TRBD1 (5 bases). From germline, CDR1 is KGHSH and CDR2 LQKENI. The CDR3 has 14 amino acids. The V gene lost 2 bases and the J gene lost 6 bases, with 13 bases spanning the gap. CDR3 nucleotide sequence: TGTGCCAGCTCACCAGGTCAGGGTAGCCATGGCTACACCTTC. Its translation: CASSPGQGSHGYTF. The full variable domain, rest sourced from reference TRBV18 and TRBJ1-2, is NAGVMQNPRHLVRRRGQEARLRCSPMKGHSHVYWYRQLPEEGLKFMVYLQKENIIDESGMPKERFSAEFPKEGPSILRIQQVVRGDSAAYFCASSPGQGSHGYTFGSGTRLTVV.

This clonotype was detected a few times. V usage is TRBV6-2 or TRBV6-3 and J usage is TRBJ2-5; 7 bases are a match to TRBD2. With 5 bases clipped from V and 5 bases from J, the junction kept 11 bases outside the gene matches. Germline V gives CDR1 MNHEY, CDR2 SVGEGT. The CDR3 length is 15 residues. The CDR3 region has the DNA TGTGCCAGCAGTAAACCGGGACTAAATGCGGAGACCCAGTACTTC. This sequence encodes CASSKPGLNAETQYF.

This clonotype came up a few times. The chain has TRBV12-3 or TRBV12-4 and TRBJ1-5, with 7 bases lining up with TRBD1. V shed 7 bases, J shed 6 bases, and the junction held 9 bases outside the gene matches. This CDR3 has 14 residues. CDR3 sequence: CASKEARGTQPQHF. Here the CDR3 DNA reads TGTGCCAGCAAGGAAGCCAGGGGGACTCAGCCCCAGCATTTT.

This clonotype was detected once. A much larger clonotype is one base distant, so this may be a read error. In this CDR3 the conserved last residue, phenylalanine or tryptophan, is missing, so a read error is likely. The J gene is TRBJ2-7, the V gene TRBV11-1; D gene ambiguous. In germline, CDR1 is SGHAT, CDR2 FQDESV (reference sequence). Trimming removed 7 bases at V and 6 bases at J, with 13 bases between. The CDR3 contains 12 residues. The CDR3 loop is CASNQYGVEQYL. The CDR3 nucleotides read TGTGCCAGCAACCAGTACGGAGTCGAGCAGTACCTC.

The V gene is TRBV12-3 or TRBV12-4, the J gene TRBJ2-7, with D tentatively TRBD2 (6 bases). Trimming took off 7 bases at V and 5 bases at J, with 21 bases between the two ends. This CDR3 region has 15 residues. CDR3 sequence: CASIISLGGRDEQYF. The CDR3 nucleotides are TGTGCCAGCATCATAAGCCTCGGGGGTCGTGACGAGCAGTACTTC.

This clonotype occurred many times. V is TRBV4-3 and J is TRBJ2-7; no definite D call. The CDR3 runs 14 residues. Trimming removed 1 base from V and 2 bases from J, with 9 bases in between. Germline CDR1 reads LGHNA; CDR2 reads YSLEER. The DNA for the CDR3 is TGCGCCAGCAGCCAAGGTATCGGGCCCTACGAGCAGTACTTC. Its protein is CASSQGIGPYEQYF.

In this sample, this clonotype turned up many times. The chain uses TRBV12-3 or TRBV12-4 and TRBJ2-7; D ambiguous. This CDR3 spans 13 amino acids. Between the trimmed V and J ends, which lost 1 base and 3 bases, there was a span of 7 bases. CDR3 residues: CASSLDVDYEQYF. In DNA form, the CDR3 reads TGTGCCAGCAGTTTAGATGTCGACTACGAGCAGTACTTC.

There are many counts of this clonotype. The chain combines TRBV9 with TRBJ2-7; no definite D call. V was pared by 2 bases and J by 7 bases, with 13 bases between. The CDR3 covers 13 residues. Germline V gives CDR1 SGDLS, CDR2 YYNGEE. The CDR3 here is CASSVGDLREQYF. CDR3 bases: TGTGCCAGCAGCGTTGGAGATTTAAGGGAGCAGTACTTC.

Many counts were recorded for this clonotype. The chain carries TRBV2 and TRBJ2-7, with a weak D call TRBD2 (6 bases). The CDR3 runs to 14 residues. The germline V gene encodes CDR1 SNHLY and CDR2 FYNNEI. Between the trimmed V and J ends, which lost 5 bases and 0 bases, there was a span of 11 bases. The CDR3 DNA sequence: TGTGCCAGCAGTCTCGGGGGATACTCCTACGAGCAGTACTTC. Protein: CASSLGGYSYEQYF.

The table lists this clonotype with many counts. The chain has TRBV30 and TRBJ2-7; D remains unclear. CDR3 size: 14 residues. V lost 0 bases and J 2 bases, leaving 11 bases between the germline ends. CDR1 and CDR2 from the germline V gene are GTSNPN and SVGIG (reference sequence). In DNA, the CDR3 is TGTGCCTGGAGTGTACGGCTACCTCCCTACGAGCAGTACTTC. Its protein product is CAWSVRLPPYEQYF. Full variable domain (outside the CDR3, taken from reference TRBV30 and TRBJ2-7): SQTIHQWPATLVQPVGSPLSLECTVEGTSNPNLYWYRQAAGRGLQLLFYSVGIGQISSEVPQNLSASRPQDRQFILSSKKLLLSDSGFYLCAWSVRLPPYEQYFGPGTRLTVT.

This clonotype was seen at least ten times. The chain has TRBV12-3 or TRBV12-4 and TRBJ1-2; the D is unclear. The CDR3 loop spans 12 amino acids. With 6 bases removed from V and 0 bases from J, the gap between germline ends came to 5 bases. As DNA, the CDR3 is TGTGCCAGCAGCGAATCTAACTATGGCTACACCTTC. Residues: CASSESNYGYTF.

This rearrangement joins TRBV7-2 to TRBJ2-5; possibly TRBD2 for D (6 bases). Germline CDR1 and CDR2: SGHTA and FQGNSA. This CDR3 has 14 amino acids. V dropped 1 base and J dropped 5 bases, with 11 bases sitting between them. CDR3 protein: CASSLGLAWETQYF. CDR3 bases: TGTGCCAGCAGCTTAGGTCTAGCGTGGGAGACCCAGTACTTC.

This clonotype was observed many times. The chain is built from TRBV6-5 and TRBJ1-2; 7 nucleotides align to TRBD1. The V and J ends lost 0 bases and 3 bases, in that order; junction bases with no gene match: 4. The CDR3 covers 15 residues. Germline lookup yields CDR1 MNHEY and CDR2 SVGAGI. CDR3 DNA sequence: TGTGCCAGCAGTTACTCGGAGGGGGCCCACTATGGCTACACCTTC. This translates into CASSYSEGAHYGYTF.

J is TRBJ2-2 and V is TRBV9, with no clear D. V was trimmed by 3 bases and J by 7 bases, leaving 13 bases between them. There are 14 residues in the CDR3. Germline assignment: CDR1 SGDLS and CDR2 YYNGEE. As DNA, the CDR3 is TGTGCCAGCAGCGCCGCGAAAGGGTTCGGGGAGCTGTTTTTT. Translated: CASSAAKGFGELFF.

Many counts were recorded for this clonotype. The chain links TRBV7-2 to TRBJ2-7; 7 bases agree with TRBD1. V lost 1 base to trimming and J lost 3 bases; unmatched junction nucleotides: 6. Germline V gives CDR1 SGHTA, CDR2 FQGNSA. This CDR3 contains 15 residues. CDR3 in amino acids: CASSLDWTGDYEQYF. DNA for the CDR3: TGTGCCAGCAGCTTAGATTGGACAGGAGACTACGAGCAGTACTTC.

The chain employs TRBV2 and TRBJ1-6; 7 bases fit TRBD1. CDR1 is SNHLY, CDR2 FYNNEI, per germline. This CDR3 region has 14 residues. V trimming: 4 bases; J trimming: 7 bases; junction bases outside the gene matches: 4. CDR3: CASSVGTDNSPLHF. The CDR3 bases are TGTGCCAGCAGTGTTGGGACAGACAATTCACCCCTCCACTTT.

This clonotype was picked up one time. This chain connects TRBV6-5 to TRBJ1-5; D unclear. Trimming cost V 2 bases and J 0 bases, with 5 bases left between them. Germline CDR1 reads MNHEY; CDR2 reads SVGAGI. This CDR3 contains 14 residues. CDR3 protein: CASSYGSSNQPQHF. As DNA, the CDR3 is TGTGCCAGCAGTTACGGGTCTAGCAATCAGCCCCAGCATTTT.

At least ten counts were recorded for this clonotype. The chain links TRBV5-1 to TRBJ2-7; no clear D. Germline CDR1 reads SGHRS; CDR2 reads YFSETQ. This CDR3 has 15 residues. Between the trimmed V and J ends, which lost 0 bases and 0 bases, there was a span of 10 bases. The CDR3 region is CASSLDWSNSYEQYF. The DNA of the CDR3 is TGCGCCAGCAGCTTGGACTGGAGTAACTCCTACGAGCAGTACTTC. Full variable domain (remainder filled in from reference TRBV5-1 and TRBJ2-7): KAGVTQTPRYLIKTRGQQVTLSCSPISGHRSVSWYQQTPGQGLQFLFEYFSETQRNKGNFPGRFSGRQFSNSRSEMNVSTLELGDSALYLCASSLDWSNSYEQYFGPGTRLTVT.

This clonotype has ten or more counts. The chain is built from TRBV11-2 and TRBJ2-7, with D perhaps TRBD1 or TRBD2 (6 bases each). The CDR3 has 15 amino acids. The V end was cut by 0 bases, the J end by 1 base, with 10 bases between. CDR1 and CDR2 from the germline V gene are SGHAT and FQNNGV. The CDR3, as DNA: TGTGCCAGCAGCTTAGAGAGGGGGGAATCCTACGAGCAGTACTTC. This translates into CASSLERGESYEQYF.

Ten or more counts support this clonotype. The chain couples TRBV2 to TRBJ2-2, with 8 bases fitting TRBD2. The length of the CDR3 is 17 residues. Germline V CDR1 and CDR2: SNHLY, FYNNEI. V lost 4 bases to trimming and J lost 4 bases; unmatched junction nucleotides: 11. The CDR3 nucleotides read TGTGCCAGCAGTGGGGAACTAGCGGCTTTCGGCACCGGGGAGCTGTTTTTT. Translating it yields CASSGELAAFGTGELFF.

This clonotype came up many times. This chain joins TRBV12-3 or TRBV12-4 and TRBJ1-5; 9 bases fit TRBD1. V lost 5 bases and J lost 8; bases outside the gene matches: 7. The CDR3 totals 14 residues. The CDR3 sequence: CASSGRTGVEPQHF. CDR3 in DNA: TGTGCCAGCAGTGGGCGGACAGGGGTGGAGCCCCAGCATTTT.

The chain links TRBV12-3 or TRBV12-4 to TRBJ2-5; D assignment may be TRBD1 or TRBD2 (7 bases each). This CDR3 has 18 amino acids. Trimming removed 6 bases from V and 0 bases from J, with 23 bases in between. CDR3 DNA: TGTGCCAGCAGGAATGATGGCAGGGAGGGACAGCACCAAGAGACCCAGTACTTC. Translating it yields CASRNDGREGQHQETQYF.

This clonotype was found many times. CDR3 in amino acids: CASSSGHSYEQYF. For the CDR3, the DNA is TGTGCCAGCAGTTCGGGACATTCCTACGAGCAGTACTTC. The chain combines TRBV6-2 or TRBV6-3 with TRBJ2-7; possible D gene TRBD1, 6 bases. The V gene's germline CDR1 is MNHEY and CDR2 SVGEGT. This CDR3 spans 13 amino acids. V lost 4 bases, J lost 1 base, and 8 bases lay in between.

Ten or more counts support this clonotype. The chain is built from TRBV6-5 and TRBJ2-5; 7 bases line up with TRBD1. The CDR3 consists of 16 residues. V lost 7 bases and J lost 1; bases outside the gene matches: 12. Germline-derived CDR1 and CDR2 are MNHEY and SVGAGI. The CDR3 DNA is TGTGCCAGCAAAAGACGGTGGGGACAGATCCAAGAGACCCAGTACTTC. The encoded protein is CASKRRWGQIQETQYF.

This clonotype was counted between two and nine times. The CDR3 nucleotides are TGTGCCAGCAGCTTAGCGCGTGGGACAGGGGACTACGAGCAGTACTTC. It yields the protein CASSLARGTGDYEQYF. The rearrangement links TRBV7-8 to TRBJ2-7; 10 positions match TRBD1. Germline CDR1 SGHVS, CDR2 FQNEAQ. Trimming at V came to 0 bases and at J to 3 bases, leaving 5 bases not matched to a gene. This CDR3 has 16 residues.

The sample holds many counts of this clonotype. The CDR3 nucleotides are TGTGCCAGCAGTTACCGACTAGCGGGATTCCAAGAGACCCAGTACTTC. This encodes CASSYRLAGFQETQYF. The chain employs TRBV6-5 and TRBJ2-5; 11 bases are shared with TRBD2. J was trimmed by 1 base and V by 2 bases; bases with no gene match: 3. Germline CDR1 reads MNHEY; CDR2 reads SVGAGI. The CDR3 loop spans 16 amino acids.